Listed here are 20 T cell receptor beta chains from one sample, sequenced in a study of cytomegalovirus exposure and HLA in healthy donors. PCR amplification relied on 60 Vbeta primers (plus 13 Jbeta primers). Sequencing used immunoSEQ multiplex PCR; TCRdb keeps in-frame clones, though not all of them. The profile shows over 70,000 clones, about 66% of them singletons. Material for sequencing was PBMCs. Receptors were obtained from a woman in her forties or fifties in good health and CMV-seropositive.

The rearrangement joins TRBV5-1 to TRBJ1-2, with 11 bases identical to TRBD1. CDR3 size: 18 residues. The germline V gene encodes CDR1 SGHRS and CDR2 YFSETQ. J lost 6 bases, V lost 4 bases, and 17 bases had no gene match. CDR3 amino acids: CASSPRLPGTGGVDGYTF. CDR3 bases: TGCGCCAGCAGCCCTAGATTACCCGGGACAGGGGGAGTAGATGGCTACACCTTC.

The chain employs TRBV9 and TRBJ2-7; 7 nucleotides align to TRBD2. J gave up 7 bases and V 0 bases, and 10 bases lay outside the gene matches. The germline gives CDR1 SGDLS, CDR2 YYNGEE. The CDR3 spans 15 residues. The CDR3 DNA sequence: TGTGCCAGCAGCGTAGTGGCTGGGGAGGGAAGGGAGCAGTACTTC. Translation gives CASSVVAGEGREQYF.

The CDR3 coding sequence is TGTGCCAGCTCATCTAGGGACAGGGGATATTCCGGCTACACCTTC. Amino acid sequence: CASSSRDRGYSGYTF. This chain joins TRBV18 and TRBJ1-2; the match to TRBD1 covers 10 bases. This CDR3 comprises 15 residues. Losses at the gene ends were 5 bases for V and 8 bases for J; bases not matched to a gene: 11. From germline, CDR1 is KGHSH and CDR2 LQKENI.

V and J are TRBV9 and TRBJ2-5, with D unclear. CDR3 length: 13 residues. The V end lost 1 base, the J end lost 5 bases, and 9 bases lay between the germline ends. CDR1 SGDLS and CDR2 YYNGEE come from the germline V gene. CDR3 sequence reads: CASSVHEEETQYF. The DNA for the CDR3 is TGTGCCAGCAGCGTACACGAGGAGGAGACCCAGTACTTC.

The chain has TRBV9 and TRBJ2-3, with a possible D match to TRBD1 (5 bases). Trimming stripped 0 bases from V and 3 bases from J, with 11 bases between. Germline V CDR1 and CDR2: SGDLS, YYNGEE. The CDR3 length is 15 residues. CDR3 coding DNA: TGTGCCAGCAGCGTAGTTGCTAGGGGAACAGATACGCAGTATTTT. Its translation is CASSVVARGTDTQYF.

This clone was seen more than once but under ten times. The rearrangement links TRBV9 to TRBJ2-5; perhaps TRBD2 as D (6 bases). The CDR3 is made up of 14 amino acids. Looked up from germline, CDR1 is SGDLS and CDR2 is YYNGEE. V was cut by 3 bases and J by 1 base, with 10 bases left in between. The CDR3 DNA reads TGTGCCAGCAGCGCGTGGGACTCCCAAGAGACCCAGTACTTC. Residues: CASSAWDSQETQYF.

Here the CDR3 reads CASSVGRAPLNEQYF. The CDR3 DNA sequence: TGTGCCAGCAGCGTAGGGAGGGCCCCACTGAACGAGCAGTACTTC. The rearrangement links TRBV9 to TRBJ2-7, with a weak D call TRBD2 (6 bases). V shed 0 bases and J shed 5 bases, with 15 bases lying between them. Germline V CDR1 and CDR2: SGDLS, YYNGEE. The length of the CDR3 is 15 residues.

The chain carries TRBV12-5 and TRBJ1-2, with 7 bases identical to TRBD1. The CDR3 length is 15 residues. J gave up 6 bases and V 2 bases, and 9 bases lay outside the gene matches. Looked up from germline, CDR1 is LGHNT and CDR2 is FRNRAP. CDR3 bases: TGTGCTAGTGGTTTGACCGACAGGGATCATGATGGCTACACCTTC. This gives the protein CASGLTDRDHDGYTF. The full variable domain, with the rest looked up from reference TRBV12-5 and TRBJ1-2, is DARVTQTPRHKVTEMGQEVTMRCQPILGHNTVFWYRQTMMQGLELLAYFRNRAPLDDSGMPKDRFSAEMPDATLATLKIQPSEPRDSAVYFCASGLTDRDHDGYTFGSGTRLTVV.

CDR3 amino acids: CASSLGLLNTEAFF. The CDR3, as DNA: TGTGCCAGCAGTCTGGGACTCCTGAACACTGAAGCTTTCTTT. This chain links TRBV28 with TRBJ1-1, with D maybe TRBD1 (5 bases). The length of the CDR3 is 14 residues. The germline gives CDR1 MDHEN, CDR2 SYDVKM. V lost 5 bases and J lost 0, with 10 bases in between.

The CDR3 DNA sequence: TGTGCCAGCAGTAACACCGGGACAGGGGGAAACACCATATATTTT. It translates to CASSNTGTGGNTIYF. J is TRBJ1-3 and V is TRBV27; 9 bases fit TRBD1. From germline, CDR1 is MNHEY and CDR2 SMNVEV (reference sequence). V shed 5 bases, J shed 4 bases, and the junction held 6 bases outside the gene matches. The CDR3 extends over 15 amino acids.

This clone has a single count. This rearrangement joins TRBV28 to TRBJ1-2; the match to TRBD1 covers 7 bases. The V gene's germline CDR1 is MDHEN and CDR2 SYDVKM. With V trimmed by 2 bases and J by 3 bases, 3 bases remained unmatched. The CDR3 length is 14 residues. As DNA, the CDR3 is TGTGCCAGCAGTTTAGGGACAGCCGACTATGGCTACACCTTC. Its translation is CASSLGTADYGYTF.

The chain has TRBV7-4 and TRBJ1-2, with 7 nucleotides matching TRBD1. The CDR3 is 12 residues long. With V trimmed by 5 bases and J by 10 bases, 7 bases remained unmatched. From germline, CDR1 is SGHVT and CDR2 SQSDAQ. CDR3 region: CASSPRQGAYTF. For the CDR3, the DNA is TGTGCCAGCAGCCCTAGACAGGGTGCCTACACCTTC. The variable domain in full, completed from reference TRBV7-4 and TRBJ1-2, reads GAGVSQSPRYKVAKRGRDVALRCDSISGHVTLYWYRQTLGQGSEVLTYSQSDAQRDKSGRPSGRFSAERPERSVSTLKIQRTEQGDSAVYLCASSPRQGAYTFGSGTRLTVV.

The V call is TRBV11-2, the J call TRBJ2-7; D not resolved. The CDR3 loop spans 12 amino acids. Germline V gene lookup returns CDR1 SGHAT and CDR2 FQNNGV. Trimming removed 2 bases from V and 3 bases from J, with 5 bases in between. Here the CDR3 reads CASSLNGYEQYF. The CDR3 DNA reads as TGTGCCAGCAGCTTAAACGGCTACGAGCAGTACTTC.

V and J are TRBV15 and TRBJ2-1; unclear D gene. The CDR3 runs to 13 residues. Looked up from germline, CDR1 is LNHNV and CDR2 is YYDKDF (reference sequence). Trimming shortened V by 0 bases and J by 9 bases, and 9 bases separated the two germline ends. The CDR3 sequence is CATSRDTTFEQFF. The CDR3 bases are TGTGCCACCAGCAGAGATACCACATTTGAGCAGTTCTTC. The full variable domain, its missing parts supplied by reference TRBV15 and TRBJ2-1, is DAMVIQNPRYQVTQFGKPVTLSCSQTLNHNVMYWYQQKSSQAPKLLFHYYDKDFNNEADTPDNFQSRRPNTSFCFLDIRSPGLGDTAMYLCATSRDTTFEQFFGPGTRLTVL.

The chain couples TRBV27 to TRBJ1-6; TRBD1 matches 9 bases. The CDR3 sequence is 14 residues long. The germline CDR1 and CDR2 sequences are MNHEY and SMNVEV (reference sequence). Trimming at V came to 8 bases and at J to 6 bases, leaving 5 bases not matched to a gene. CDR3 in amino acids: CASSGTGFNSPLHF. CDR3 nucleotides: TGTGCCAGCTCCGGGACAGGGTTTAATTCACCCCTCCACTTT.

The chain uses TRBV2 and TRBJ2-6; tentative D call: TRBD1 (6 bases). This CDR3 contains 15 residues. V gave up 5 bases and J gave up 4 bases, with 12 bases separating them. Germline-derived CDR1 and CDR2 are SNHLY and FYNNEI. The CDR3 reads CASSTTGRGANVLTF. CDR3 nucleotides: TGTGCCAGCAGTACCACAGGGCGCGGGGCCAACGTCCTGACTTTC. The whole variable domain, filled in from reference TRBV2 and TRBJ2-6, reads EPEVTQTPSHQVTQMGQEVILRCVPISNHLYFYWYRQILGQKVEFLVSFYNNEISEKSEIFDDQFSVERPDGSNFTLKIRSTKLEDSAMYFCASSTTGRGANVLTFGAGSRLTVL.

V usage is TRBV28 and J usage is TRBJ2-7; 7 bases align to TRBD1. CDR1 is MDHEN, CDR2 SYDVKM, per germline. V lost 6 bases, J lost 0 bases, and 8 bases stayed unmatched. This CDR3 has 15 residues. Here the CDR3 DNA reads TGTGCCAGCAGCCTAACAGGGGCCCTCTCCTACGAGCAGTACTTC. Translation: CASSLTGALSYEQYF. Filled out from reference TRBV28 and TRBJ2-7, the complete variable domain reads DVKVTQSSRYLVKRTGEKVFLECVQDMDHENMFWYRQDPGLGLRLIYFSYDVKMKEKGDIPEGYSVSREKKERFSLILESASTNQTSMYLCASSLTGALSYEQYFGPGTRLTVT.

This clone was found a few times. In DNA form, the CDR3 reads TGTGCCAGCGAAATCCGGACAGTCTATGGCTACACCTTC. This translates into CASEIRTVYGYTF. The rearrangement joins TRBV25-1 to TRBJ1-2, with D possibly being TRBD1 (6 bases). CDR3 length: 13 amino acids. From germline, CDR1 is MGHDK and CDR2 SYGVNS. V lost 8 bases, J lost 4 bases, and 14 bases lay in between.

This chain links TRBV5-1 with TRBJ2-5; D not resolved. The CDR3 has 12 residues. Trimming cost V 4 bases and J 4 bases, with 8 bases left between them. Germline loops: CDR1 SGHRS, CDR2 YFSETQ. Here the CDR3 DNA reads TGCGCCAGCAGCCTTAGAGTAGAGACCCAGTACTTC. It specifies CASSLRVETQYF.

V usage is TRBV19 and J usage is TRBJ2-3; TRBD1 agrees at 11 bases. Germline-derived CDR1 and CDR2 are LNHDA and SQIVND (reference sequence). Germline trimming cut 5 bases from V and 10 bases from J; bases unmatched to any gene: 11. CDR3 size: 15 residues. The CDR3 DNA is TGTGCCAGTAGTTCAAAGGGACAGGGGGACAATTCGCAGTATTTT. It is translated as CASSSKGQGDNSQYF.